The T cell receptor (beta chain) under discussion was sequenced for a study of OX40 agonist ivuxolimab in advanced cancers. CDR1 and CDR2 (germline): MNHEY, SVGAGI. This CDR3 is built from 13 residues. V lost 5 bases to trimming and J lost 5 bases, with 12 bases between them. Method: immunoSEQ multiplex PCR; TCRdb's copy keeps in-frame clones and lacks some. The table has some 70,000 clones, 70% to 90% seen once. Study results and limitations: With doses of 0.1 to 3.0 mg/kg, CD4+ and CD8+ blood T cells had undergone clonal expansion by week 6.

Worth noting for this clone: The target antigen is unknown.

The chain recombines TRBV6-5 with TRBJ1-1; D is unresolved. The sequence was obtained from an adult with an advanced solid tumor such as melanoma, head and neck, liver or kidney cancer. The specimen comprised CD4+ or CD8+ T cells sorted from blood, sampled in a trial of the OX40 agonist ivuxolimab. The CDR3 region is CASSATPGTEAFF. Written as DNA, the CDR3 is TGTGCCAGCAGTGCAACACCGGGAACTGAAGCTTTCTTT.